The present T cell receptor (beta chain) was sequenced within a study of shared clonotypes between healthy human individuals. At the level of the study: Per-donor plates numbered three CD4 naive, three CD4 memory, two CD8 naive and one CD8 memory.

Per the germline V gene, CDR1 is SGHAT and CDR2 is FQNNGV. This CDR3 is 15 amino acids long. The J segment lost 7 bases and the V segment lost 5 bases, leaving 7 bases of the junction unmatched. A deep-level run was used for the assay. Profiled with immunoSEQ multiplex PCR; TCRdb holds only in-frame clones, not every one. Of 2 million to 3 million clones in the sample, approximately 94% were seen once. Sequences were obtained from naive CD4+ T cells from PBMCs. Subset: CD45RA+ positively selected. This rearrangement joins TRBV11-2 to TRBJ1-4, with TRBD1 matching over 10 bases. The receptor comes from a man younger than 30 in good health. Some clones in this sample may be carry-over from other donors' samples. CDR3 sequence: CASSLPDRGVEKLFF. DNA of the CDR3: TGTGCCAGCAGCCTCCCGGACAGGGGGGTTGAAAAACTGTTTTTT.